The present entry profiles one T cell receptor (beta chain) with its context. These data belong to a study of blood T cells in healthy people across ages. A J-beta primer mix and a sample-barcoded 5' primer were used in a second PCR of roughly 6 to 11 cycles. Sequencing yielded, for each sample, at least 2.5 million paired-end reads carrying CDR3. TCRdb passed the 5' RACE reads through MiXCR, listing each CDR3 protein once. The data contain 650,000 to 800,000 distinct CDR3 sequences, 40% to 50% of them singletons. The germline V gene has CDR1 MNHEY and CDR2 SMNVEV (reference sequence). This CDR3 is built from 15 residues. The trim removed 2 bases at V and 3 bases at J, leaving 6 bases unmatched.

The clonotype comes from a man between 60 and 75 years old in good health. V gene TRBV27 combines with J gene TRBJ2-7; TRBD1 matches 8 bases. Sequenced sample: blood. The CDR3 nucleotides read TGTGCCAGCAGTTTACGGACAGGGCTCGTCTACGAGCAGTACTTC. It is translated as CASSLRTGLVYEQYF.